By its share, the clone carrying this TCR delta chain is medium-sized. What it binds is not known. This entry comes from a study of human gamma delta and Vdelta1 T cells. Study-level points and caveats: Reportedly, Delta One T cells were polyclonal and broadly targeted acute myeloid leukemia.

The J segment lost 2 bases and the V segment lost 4 bases, leaving 12 bases of the junction unmatched. The CDR3 is 17 residues long. CDR1 and CDR2 (germline): TSWWSYY, QGS. TCRdb re-analyzed the PCR reads via CATT. The data contain several thousand delta-chain clones, around two fifths of them seen just once; the ten biggest clones take up roughly 9%. The clonotype was recovered from a human donor in good health. The sample was Vdelta1 gamma-delta T cells from blood grown in culture (DOT cells). J is TRDJ1 and V is TRDV1; 8 nucleotides agree with TRDD2. The CDR3: CALGVFLHRAVTDKLIF. The DNA for the CDR3 is TGTGCTCTTGGGGTCTTCCTACATCGCGCTGTTACCGATAAACTCATCTTT.